The clone carrying this T cell receptor (beta chain) was picked up a small number of times. Its matching antigen is unknown. This sample was taken from a study of CD8 T cells in ankylosing spondylitis. Study-wide results and caveats: Typical of ankylosing spondylitis blood, it appeared, was a TCR beta motif of fewer than ten highly homologous variants.

The CDR3 extends over 14 amino acids. Germline lookup yields CDR1 SEHNR and CDR2 FQNEAQ (reference sequence). V was trimmed by 3 bases and J by 5 bases, leaving 11 bases between them. Library preparation for TCR beta used quantitative 5'-RACE with molecular barcodes. Each CDR3 protein gets one entry after TCRdb re-called the 5' RACE reads with MiXCR. The sample lists over 200,000 distinct CDR3 sequences, 18% occurring once. The chain uses TRBV7-9 and TRBJ2-1, with no clear D. This TCR derives from a male donor with ankylosing spondylitis. The sample taken for sequencing was blood, either unsorted or a sorted T cell fraction (not recorded which). The CDR3 nucleotides read TGTGCCAGCAGCTTTTTGGAAGCCCACAATGAGCAGTTCTTC. It specifies CASSFLEAHNEQFF.